The 15 T cell receptor beta chains below come from one sample, sequenced in a study of cytomegalovirus exposure and HLA in healthy donors. Primers included in the PCR were 60 Vbeta and 13 Jbeta primers. This table comes from immunoSEQ multiplex PCR, and its TCRdb copy is limited to in-frame clones, with some not included. The sample holds about 89,000 clones; approximately 79% are singletons and the top ten take 2.7%. Sequenced input: PBMCs. The receptors come from a man under 40 in good health and CMV-seronegative.

J is TRBJ1-2 and V is TRBV9, with D maybe TRBD1 (6 bases). V lost 8 bases and J 0 bases, leaving 17 bases between the germline ends. Germline V gene lookup returns CDR1 SGDLS and CDR2 YYNGEE. The CDR3 contains 15 residues. Written as DNA, the CDR3 is TGTGCCAGTCAGGGGTCCCAAATAGCTAACTATGGCTACACCTTC. Its translation is CASQGSQIANYGYTF.

Only a few counts were recorded for this clone. The chain uses TRBV6-1 and TRBJ2-3; 8 bases line up with TRBD1. Germline CDR1 MNHNS, CDR2 SASEGT. After removal of 10 bases from V and 1 base from J, the junction contained 4 bases not matched to a gene. The CDR3 totals 13 residues. The CDR3 reads CAIWTGRTDTQYF. The CDR3 DNA reads TGTGCCATATGGACAGGGCGCACAGATACGCAGTATTTT.

The chain combines TRBV7-7 with TRBJ2-3; 8 nucleotides agree with TRBD1. The junction had 17 bases not matched to a gene; V was cut back by 6 bases and J by 6 bases. CDR3 length: 17 amino acids. CDR1 is SSHAT and CDR2 is FNYEAQ in the germline V gene (reference sequence). The CDR3 protein is CASSLTLTGDGFDTQYF. The CDR3 DNA follows: TGTGCCAGCAGTCTCACTCTGACAGGGGACGGTTTTGATACGCAGTATTTT.

This clone occurred a few times. V is TRBV6-1 and J is TRBJ1-4, with a possible D match to TRBD1 (5 bases). The CDR3 runs 13 residues. CDR1 and CDR2 from the germline V gene are MNHNS and SASEGT. Trimming removed 3 bases at V and 6 bases at J, with 8 bases between. The DNA of the CDR3 is TGTGCCAGCAGTGACACAGGTTATGAAAAACTGTTTTTT. Its protein is CASSDTGYEKLFF.

This sequence joins TRBV18 and TRBJ2-5, with TRBD1 matching 7 bases. The CDR3 has 18 amino acids. J gave up 2 bases and V 3 bases, and 15 bases lay outside the gene matches. Germline V gene data show CDR1 as KGHSH and CDR2 as LQKENI. CDR3 sequence: CASSPEHRDRDRQETQYF. The CDR3, as DNA: TGTGCCAGCTCACCCGAACACCGGGACCGGGACAGACAAGAGACCCAGTACTTC.

V is TRBV18 and J is TRBJ1-1, with D possibly matching TRBD1 (5 bases). The CDR3 contains 12 residues. The V and J ends lost 9 bases and 5 bases respectively, with 13 bases between them. Germline CDR1 and CDR2: KGHSH and LQKENI. The CDR3 loop reads CASQTGETEAFF. The CDR3 nucleotides read TGTGCCAGTCAGACGGGGGAAACTGAAGCTTTCTTT.

This clone was found a few times. The chain joins TRBV11-2 to TRBJ1-1; 10 nucleotides match TRBD1. The CDR3 is made up of 13 amino acids. In germline, CDR1 is SGHAT, CDR2 FQNNGV. V shed 8 bases, J shed 4 bases, and the junction held 4 bases outside the gene matches. This chain's CDR3 is CASLRDRGTEAFF. The CDR3 DNA follows: TGTGCCAGCCTCCGGGACAGGGGCACTGAAGCTTTCTTT.

CDR3 nucleotide sequence: TGTGCCAGCAGCGGAGGAGGGACAGCGCCCGGAGGAGGCGTCTATGGCTACACCTTC. Translated, it gives CASSGGGTAPGGGVYGYTF. This chain uses TRBV9 with TRBJ1-2, with 7 bases aligning to TRBD1. This CDR3 region has 19 residues. Per germline, CDR1 SGDLS and CDR2 YYNGEE. V shed 3 bases and J 4 bases; nucleotides not matched to a gene: 21.

The chain links TRBV6-5 to TRBJ1-2; perhaps TRBD1 as D (6 bases). CDR3 length equals 14 residues. CDR1 is MNHEY and CDR2 is SVGAGI in the germline V gene. The germline V and J ends were trimmed by 6 bases and 3 bases, with 14 bases remaining between them. The CDR3 loop reads CASRHRQDYYGYTF. CDR3 DNA sequence: TGTGCCAGCAGACACAGACAGGACTACTATGGCTACACCTTC.

The chain links TRBV29-1 to TRBJ1-1; the D is unclear. Germline CDR1 is SQVTM and CDR2 is ANQGSEA. This CDR3 is built from 11 residues. Trimming took 5 bases from V and 6 from J, leaving 10 bases between them. This CDR3 is CSVSIRAEAFF. In nucleotides, the CDR3 is TGCAGCGTTTCGATTCGCGCTGAAGCTTTCTTT.

V usage is TRBV2 and J usage is TRBJ1-2; D is unresolved. The ends were cut back, 8 bases at V and 2 bases at J, with 15 bases in the middle. The V gene's germline CDR1 is SNHLY and CDR2 FYNNEI. The CDR3 spans 14 residues. In DNA, the CDR3 is TGTGCCAGCGTAGTGGGCGTAGGAAACTATGGCTACACCTTC. Its protein is CASVVGVGNYGYTF. Variable domain in full (rest from reference TRBV2 and TRBJ1-2): EPEVTQTPSHQVTQMGQEVILRCVPISNHLYFYWYRQILGQKVEFLVSFYNNEISEKSEIFDDQFSVERPDGSNFTLKIRSTKLEDSAMYFCASVVGVGNYGYTFGSGTRLTVV.

The J gene is TRBJ2-6, the V gene TRBV15; D possibly corresponds to TRBD1 (6 bases). The CDR3 length is 20 residues. Looked up from germline, CDR1 is LNHNV and CDR2 is YYDKDF (reference sequence). The ends were cut back, 0 bases at V and 2 bases at J, with 20 bases in the middle. Written as DNA, the CDR3 is TGTGCCACCAGCAGAGATGGTTTAGGAGACAGGCTGGCTGGGGCCAACGTCCTGACTTTC. It specifies CATSRDGLGDRLAGANVLTF.

As regards this clone: The same CDR3 also results from other DNA sequences found in this sample. The J gene is TRBJ1-2, the V gene TRBV5-1, with D possibly matching TRBD1 (5 bases). Per germline, CDR1 SGHRS and CDR2 YFSETQ. The V end lost 7 bases, the J end lost 4 bases, and 8 bases lay between the germline ends. The length of the CDR3 is 11 residues. CDR3 in amino acids: CASGDSYGYTF. In DNA, the CDR3 is TGCGCCAGCGGAGACAGCTATGGCTACACCTTC.

This chain joins TRBV28 and TRBJ2-3; TRBD1 aligns across 7 bases. This CDR3 has 13 residues. V dropped 7 bases and J dropped 5; count of bases not matched to a gene: 6. Germline CDR1 and CDR2: MDHEN and SYDVKM. CDR3 bases: TGTGCCAGCAATGAGGGGGCATTAGATACGCAGTATTTT. This encodes CASNEGALDTQYF.

This CDR3 is CASSLRPGEHTQYF. In DNA, the CDR3 is TGTGCCAGCAGTCTACGGCCCGGGGAGCATACGCAGTATTTT. The chain couples TRBV27 to TRBJ2-3; possibly TRBD2 for D (5 bases). Between the trimmed V and J ends, which lost 5 bases and 7 bases, there was a span of 16 bases. Germline CDR1 is MNHEY and CDR2 is SMNVEV (reference sequence). The CDR3 covers 14 residues.